These T cell receptor beta chains were read from a single sample in a study of T cell responses to AZD1222 COVID-19 vaccine. TCRdb's copy holds only in-frame clones and misses some; the assay was immunoSEQ multiplex PCR. The sample yields over 100,000 clones, approximately 87% seen once. Material: peripheral blood, obtained 28 days after the second AZD1222 dose. These receptors were collected from an adult who received the AZD1222 COVID-19 vaccine. Both conserved end residues are part of each CDR3.

J	V	CDR3
TRBJ1-1	TRBV10-2	CATRGYTEAFF
TRBJ1-5	TRBV28	CASRGTGNNQPQHF
TRBJ2-4	TRBV7-2	CASETGTGDIQYF
TRBJ1-3	TRBV5-4	CASSSRTGGSGNTIYF
TRBJ2-1	TRBV5-1	CASSFSARAVEQFF
TRBJ1-2	TRBV9	CASSPNPAGDYGYTF
TRBJ1-5	TRBV7-2	CASSLGGGSQPQHF
TRBJ2-5	TRBV11-2	CASSLVVETQYF
TRBJ2-7	TRBV20-1	CSARGSYEQYF
TRBJ1-2	TRBV10-3	CAINLGGQGAYGYTF
TRBJ2-5	TRBV3-1/TRBV3-2	CASSYGLGQETQYF
TRBJ1-1	TRBV5-6	CASSLVETDEAFF
TRBJ1-6	TRBV29-1	CSAAAGGNSPLHF
TRBJ1-1	TRBV5-1	CASSLSAANTEAFF
TRBJ2-7	TRBV6-2/TRBV6-3	CASSRTPSTYYEQYF
TRBJ1-2	TRBV9	CASSPPTGSYYGYTF
TRBJ1-1	TRBV19	CASSGPTPEAFF
TRBJ2-1	TRBV7-3	CASSLNHRDEQFF
TRBJ1-2	TRBV5-8	CASSLTGPLDYGYTF
TRBJ1-6	TRBV30	CAWSVRGGGGSSYNSPLHF
-	TRBV6-6	CASSGSGGSYEQYF
TRBJ1-4	TRBV6-5	CATKQGWTNEKLFF
TRBJ2-6	TRBV7-3	CASSLDTLASGANVLTF
TRBJ1-2	TRBV3-1/TRBV3-2	CASSPQFNYGYTF
TRBJ2-7	TRBV11-2	CASSSLTGSYEQYF
TRBJ2-7	TRBV19	CASSLLFGGSYEQYF
TRBJ2-7	TRBV10-3	CAISESPGSPYEQYF
TRBJ1-4	TRBV6-4	CASSQTGANNEKLFF
TRBJ2-1	TRBV6-5	CASSSKGKTNEQFF
TRBJ1-5	TRBV19	CASHSGQFNQPQHF
TRBJ1-2	TRBV9	CASSLSGDSKIDGYTF
TRBJ2-7	TRBV29-1	CSVATAEPYEQYF
TRBJ2-7	TRBV28	CASSLVLSSYEQYF
TRBJ1-3	TRBV7-2	CASSLLGNTIYF
TRBJ1-3	TRBV6-1	CASRGQVYSGNTIYF
TRBJ1-3	TRBV13	CASSTTRRNSGNTIYF
TRBJ2-6	TRBV19	CASSIRSGRAGANVLTF
TRBJ1-6	TRBV28	CASSPRLGLGSPLHF
TRBJ2-1	TRBV6-5	CASTSRGSYNEQFF
TRBJ2-7	TRBV29-1	CSVEMATPYYEQYF
TRBJ1-1	TRBV27	CASSLGWNTEAFF
TRBJ1-1	TRBV7-9	CASSHDAKQPWLAFF
TRBJ1-2	TRBV28	CASRGNGEYGYTF
TRBJ1-4	TRBV7-2	CASSLDVANEKLFF
TRBJ1-1	TRBV21-1	CASSSYQERTEAFF